A selection of T cell receptor beta chains follows, all from one sample in a study of vaccination effects on CD4 cells after COVID-19. The assay was immunoSEQ multiplex PCR, and TCRdb's table has in-frame clones only and misses some. The data hold around 63,000 clones, with around 75% observed a single time. These receptors have no known antigen. The specimen comprised CD4+ T cells from PBMCs cultured with HCoV-OC43 spike peptides, sampled before COVID-19 vaccination. These receptors came from a human donor who received a COVID-19 vaccine. The CDR3 runs from the conserved cysteine through the conserved F or W. Each record gives: clone size, J gene, V gene, D gene, CDR3 protein, CDR3 DNA. The D gene is left open where the match is weak. Part of the rows lack a size; the others show once, few, many or a class for expanded clones.

clone_size: -; j_call: TRBJ1-2; v_call: TRBV5-4; d_call: -; cdr3_aa: CASSLGGYGYTF; cdr3_nt: TGTGCCAGCAGCTTGGGGGGCTATGGCTACACCTTC
clone_size: -; j_call: TRBJ2-6; v_call: TRBV7-2; d_call: -; cdr3_aa: CASSLVPGANVLTF; cdr3_nt: TGTGCCAGCAGCTTAGTCCCTGGGGCCAACGTCCTGACTTTC
clone_size: -; j_call: TRBJ2-5; v_call: TRBV9; d_call: -; cdr3_aa: CASSLPATVSPGETQYF; cdr3_nt: TGTGCCAGCAGCCTACCCGCCACGGTCTCCCCCGGGGAGACCCAGTACTTC
clone_size: few; j_call: TRBJ1-1; v_call: TRBV30; d_call: -; cdr3_aa: CAWSRTVNTEAFF; cdr3_nt: TGTGCCTGGAGTAGGACAGTGAACACTGAAGCTTTCTTT
clone_size: -; j_call: TRBJ1-3; v_call: TRBV29-1; d_call: -; cdr3_aa: CSDLRQAPSGNTIYF; cdr3_nt: TGCAGCGATTTAAGACAGGCCCCCTCTGGAAACACCATATATTTT
clone_size: -; j_call: TRBJ2-6; v_call: TRBV28; d_call: -; cdr3_aa: CASSSGTGANVLTF; cdr3_nt: TGTGCCAGCAGTTCCGGGACTGGGGCCAACGTCCTGACTTTC
clone_size: -; j_call: TRBJ1-5; v_call: TRBV4-1; d_call: -; cdr3_aa: CASSQESSGPQPQHF; cdr3_nt: TGCGCCAGCAGCCAAGAAAGCTCAGGGCCCCAGCCCCAGCATTTT
clone_size: -; j_call: TRBJ1-2; v_call: TRBV5-6; d_call: TRBD1; cdr3_aa: CASSLATGAVYGYTF; cdr3_nt: TGTGCCAGCAGCTTGGCGACAGGGGCCGTATATGGCTACACCTTC
clone_size: -; j_call: TRBJ2-5; v_call: TRBV3-1/TRBV3-2; d_call: TRBD1; cdr3_aa: CASSLGQGLETQYF; cdr3_nt: TGTGCCAGCAGCCTTGGACAGGGGTTGGAGACCCAGTACTTC
clone_size: -; j_call: TRBJ1-2; v_call: TRBV9; d_call: -; cdr3_aa: CASSRDVDVYGYTF; cdr3_nt: TGTGCCAGCAGCCGCGACGTGGACGTCTATGGCTACACCTTC
clone_size: -; j_call: TRBJ1-1; v_call: TRBV6-5; d_call: -; cdr3_aa: CASRINRDTEAFF; cdr3_nt: TGTGCCAGCAGAATCAACAGGGACACTGAAGCTTTCTTT
clone_size: -; j_call: TRBJ1-2; v_call: TRBV6-5; d_call: TRBD1; cdr3_aa: CASKALGQGATGYTF; cdr3_nt: TGTGCCAGCAAGGCCCTGGGACAGGGGGCGACTGGCTACACCTTC
clone_size: -; j_call: TRBJ2-5; v_call: TRBV11-1; d_call: TRBD1; cdr3_aa: CASSLWGTARQETQYF; cdr3_nt: TGTGCCAGCAGCTTATGGGGGACAGCGAGACAAGAGACCCAGTACTTC
clone_size: -; j_call: TRBJ1-1; v_call: TRBV10-3; d_call: -; cdr3_aa: CAISALPHSEAFF; cdr3_nt: TGTGCCATCAGTGCCCTGCCCCACTCTGAAGCTTTCTTT
clone_size: -; j_call: TRBJ1-6; v_call: TRBV19; d_call: TRBD1; cdr3_aa: CASSPRQGDSPLHF; cdr3_nt: TGTGCCAGTAGTCCTAGACAGGGTGATTCACCCCTCCACTTT
clone_size: -; j_call: TRBJ2-3; v_call: TRBV18; d_call: TRBD2; cdr3_aa: CASSPRIAGGSSSTDTQYF; cdr3_nt: TGTGCCAGCTCACCCCGAATAGCGGGGGGTTCTTCTAGCACAGATACGCAGTATTTT
clone_size: -; j_call: TRBJ2-3; v_call: TRBV11-2; d_call: -; cdr3_aa: CASSSLTQYF; cdr3_nt: TGTGCCAGCAGCTCACTTACGCAGTATTTT
clone_size: -; j_call: TRBJ2-3; v_call: TRBV5-1; d_call: -; cdr3_aa: CASSTDFTRTDTQYF; cdr3_nt: TGCGCCAGCAGCACGGACTTTACCCGCACAGATACGCAGTATTTT
clone_size: -; j_call: TRBJ1-2; v_call: TRBV4-1; d_call: -; cdr3_aa: CASSQEVTNYGYTF; cdr3_nt: TGCGCCAGCAGCCAAGAGGTTACTAACTATGGCTACACCTTC
clone_size: -; j_call: TRBJ2-2; v_call: TRBV4-1; d_call: TRBD1; cdr3_aa: CASSQGIQGARTGELFF; cdr3_nt: TGCGCCAGCAGCCAAGGTATCCAGGGGGCGCGCACCGGGGAGCTGTTTTTT
clone_size: -; j_call: TRBJ1-2; v_call: TRBV19; d_call: -; cdr3_aa: CASSPDGLYGYTF; cdr3_nt: TGTGCCAGTAGTCCAGACGGGCTCTATGGCTACACCTTC
clone_size: -; j_call: TRBJ1-1; v_call: TRBV10-1; d_call: TRBD1; cdr3_aa: CASSLSGQGKAFF; cdr3_nt: TGCGCCAGCAGCTTATCGGGACAGGGGAAAGCTTTCTTT
clone_size: -; j_call: TRBJ1-6; v_call: TRBV6-1; d_call: TRBD1; cdr3_aa: CASSERRGGRGSMAYNSPLHF; cdr3_nt: TGTGCCAGCAGTGAAAGAAGGGGTGGCAGGGGGTCAATGGCCTATAATTCACCCCTCCACTTT
clone_size: -; j_call: TRBJ1-5; v_call: TRBV5-8; d_call: TRBD1; cdr3_aa: CASSRGTGGIYSNQPQHF; cdr3_nt: TGTGCCAGCAGTCGGGGGACAGGGGGGATTTATAGCAATCAGCCCCAGCATTTT
clone_size: -; j_call: TRBJ1-1; v_call: TRBV4-1; d_call: -; cdr3_aa: CASSQVPDTKNTEAFF; cdr3_nt: TGCGCCAGCAGCCAAGTTCCCGACACCAAGAACACTGAAGCTTTCTTT
clone_size: -; j_call: TRBJ1-2; v_call: TRBV28; d_call: TRBD1; cdr3_aa: CASSFRVFQGAGGYTF; cdr3_nt: TGTGCCAGCAGCTTTAGGGTTTTCCAGGGGGCGGGTGGCTACACCTTC
clone_size: -; j_call: TRBJ2-2; v_call: TRBV6-2/TRBV6-3; d_call: -; cdr3_aa: CASSYGVFHTGELFF; cdr3_nt: TGTGCCAGCAGTTATGGGGTTTTCCACACCGGGGAGCTGTTTTTT
clone_size: -; j_call: TRBJ2-2; v_call: TRBV3-1/TRBV3-2; d_call: -; cdr3_aa: CASRFAGRTGELFF; cdr3_nt: TGTGCCAGCCGCTTCGCGGGTCGCACCGGGGAGCTGTTTTTT
clone_size: -; j_call: TRBJ2-5; v_call: TRBV29-1; d_call: -; cdr3_aa: CSDRDATQETQYF; cdr3_nt: TGCAGCGACAGGGACGCTACTCAAGAGACCCAGTACTTC
clone_size: -; j_call: TRBJ2-6; v_call: TRBV7-8; d_call: -; cdr3_aa: CASSFGGPGANVLTF; cdr3_nt: TGTGCCAGCAGCTTCGGCGGTCCTGGGGCCAACGTCCTGACTTTC
clone_size: -; j_call: TRBJ2-2; v_call: TRBV5-1; d_call: -; cdr3_aa: CASKPWTDRTGELFF; cdr3_nt: TGCGCCAGCAAACCTTGGACAGACCGCACCGGGGAGCTGTTTTTT
clone_size: -; j_call: TRBJ2-3; v_call: TRBV19; d_call: TRBD2; cdr3_aa: CASSARGGPVDTQYF; cdr3_nt: TGTGCCAGTAGTGCTCGGGGGGGCCCCGTAGATACGCAGTATTTT
clone_size: -; j_call: TRBJ1-5; v_call: TRBV6-2/TRBV6-3; d_call: -; cdr3_aa: CASSYSITNQPQHF; cdr3_nt: TGTGCCAGCAGTTACTCAATCACAAATCAGCCCCAGCATTTT
clone_size: -; j_call: TRBJ1-1; v_call: TRBV6-6; d_call: -; cdr3_aa: CASSRGPTEAFF; cdr3_nt: TGTGCCAGCAGCCGCGGTCCCACTGAAGCTTTCTTT
clone_size: -; j_call: TRBJ1-2; v_call: TRBV29-1; d_call: -; cdr3_aa: CSVEEENYGYTF; cdr3_nt: TGCAGCGTTGAAGAGGAAAACTATGGCTACACCTTC
clone_size: few; j_call: TRBJ2-1; v_call: TRBV10-1; d_call: -; cdr3_aa: CASSDAPETMQFF; cdr3_nt: TGCGCCAGCAGTGATGCCCCCGAAACGATGCAGTTCTTC